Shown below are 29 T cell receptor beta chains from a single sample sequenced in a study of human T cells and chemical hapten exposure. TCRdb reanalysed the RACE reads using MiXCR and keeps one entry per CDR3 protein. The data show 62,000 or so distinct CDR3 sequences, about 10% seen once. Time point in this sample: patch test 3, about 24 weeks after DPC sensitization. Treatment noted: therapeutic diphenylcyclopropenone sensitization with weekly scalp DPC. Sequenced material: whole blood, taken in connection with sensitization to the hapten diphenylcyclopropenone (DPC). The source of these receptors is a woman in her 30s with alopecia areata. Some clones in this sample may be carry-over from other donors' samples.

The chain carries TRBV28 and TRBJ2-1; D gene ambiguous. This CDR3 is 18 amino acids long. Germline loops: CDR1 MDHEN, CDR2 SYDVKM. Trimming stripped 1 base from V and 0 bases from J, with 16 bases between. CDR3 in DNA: TGTGCCAGCAGTTTATCGGTTCTGGCGGCAGACTCCTACAATGAGCAGTTCTTC. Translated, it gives CASSLSVLAADSYNEQFF.

CDR3: CANSRDIGRAFF. CDR3 bases: TGTGCCAACAGCAGGGACATAGGGAGGGCTTTCTTT. V and J are TRBV12-3 or TRBV12-4 and TRBJ1-1; D is perhaps TRBD1 (6 bases). The CDR3 sequence is 12 residues long. V dropped 10 bases and J dropped 11 bases, with 20 bases sitting between them.

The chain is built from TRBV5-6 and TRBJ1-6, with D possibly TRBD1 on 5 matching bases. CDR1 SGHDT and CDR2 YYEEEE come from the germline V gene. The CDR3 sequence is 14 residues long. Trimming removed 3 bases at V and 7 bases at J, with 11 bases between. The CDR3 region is CASSSGLGNSPLHF. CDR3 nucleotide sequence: TGTGCCAGCAGCTCGGGACTGGGGAATTCACCCCTCCACTTT. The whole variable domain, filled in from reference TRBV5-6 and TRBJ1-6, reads DAGVTQSPTHLIKTRGQQVTLRCSPKSGHDTVSWYQQALGQGPQFIFQYYEEEERQRGNFPDRFSGHQFPNYSSELNVNALLLGDSALYLCASSSGLGNSPLHFGNGTRLTVT.

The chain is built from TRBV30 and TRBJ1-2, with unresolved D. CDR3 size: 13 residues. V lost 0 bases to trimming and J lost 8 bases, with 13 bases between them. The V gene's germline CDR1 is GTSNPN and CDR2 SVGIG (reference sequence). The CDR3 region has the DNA TGTGCCTGGAGTGTACAAGGGATTAAAGGCTACACCTTC. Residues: CAWSVQGIKGYTF.

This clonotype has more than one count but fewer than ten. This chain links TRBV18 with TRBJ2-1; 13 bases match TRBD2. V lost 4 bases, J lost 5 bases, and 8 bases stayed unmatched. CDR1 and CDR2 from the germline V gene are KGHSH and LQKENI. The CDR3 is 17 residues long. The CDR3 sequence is CASSLTGLAGTHNEQFF. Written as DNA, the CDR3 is TGTGCCAGCTCACTAACGGGACTAGCGGGGACCCACAATGAGCAGTTCTTC.

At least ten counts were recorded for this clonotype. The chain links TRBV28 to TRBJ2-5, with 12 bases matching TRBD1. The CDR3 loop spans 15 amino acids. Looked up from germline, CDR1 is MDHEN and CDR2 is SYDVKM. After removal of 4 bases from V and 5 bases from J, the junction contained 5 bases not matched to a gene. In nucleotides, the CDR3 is TGTGCCAGCAGTTCGCGGGACAGGGGGCTTGAGACCCAGTACTTC. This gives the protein CASSSRDRGLETQYF. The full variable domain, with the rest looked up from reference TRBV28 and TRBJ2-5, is DVKVTQSSRYLVKRTGEKVFLECVQDMDHENMFWYRQDPGLGLRLIYFSYDVKMKEKGDIPEGYSVSREKKERFSLILESASTNQTSMYLCASSSRDRGLETQYFGPGTRLLVL.

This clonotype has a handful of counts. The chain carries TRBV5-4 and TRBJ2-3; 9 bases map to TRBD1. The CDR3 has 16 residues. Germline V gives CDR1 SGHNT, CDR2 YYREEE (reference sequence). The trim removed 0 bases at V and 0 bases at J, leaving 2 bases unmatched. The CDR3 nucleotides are TGTGCCAGCAGCTTGGCGGGGACAGGGAGCACAGATACGCAGTATTTT. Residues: CASSLAGTGSTDTQYF.

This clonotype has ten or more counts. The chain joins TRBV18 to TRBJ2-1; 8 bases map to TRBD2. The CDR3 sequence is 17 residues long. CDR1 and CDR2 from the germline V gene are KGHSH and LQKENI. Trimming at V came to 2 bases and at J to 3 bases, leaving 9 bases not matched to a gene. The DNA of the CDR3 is TGTGCCAGCTCACCAGGAGGTCAGCGGGGGAGCTACAATGAGCAGTTCTTC. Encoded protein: CASSPGGQRGSYNEQFF.

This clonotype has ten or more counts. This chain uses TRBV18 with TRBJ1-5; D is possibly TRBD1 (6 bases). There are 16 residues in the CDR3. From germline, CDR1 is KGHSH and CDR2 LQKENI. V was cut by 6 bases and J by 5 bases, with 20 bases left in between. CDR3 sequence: CASSPFSGGRDQPQHF. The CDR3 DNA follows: TGTGCCAGCTCCCCCTTTTCCGGGGGCCGCGATCAGCCCCAGCATTTT.

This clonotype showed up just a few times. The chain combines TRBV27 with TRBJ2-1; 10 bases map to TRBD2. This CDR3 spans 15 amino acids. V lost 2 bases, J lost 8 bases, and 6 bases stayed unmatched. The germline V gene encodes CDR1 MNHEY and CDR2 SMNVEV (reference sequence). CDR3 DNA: TGTGCCAGCAGTTTAGCCTCTAGCGGGAGCCATGAGCAGTTCTTC. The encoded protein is CASSLASSGSHEQFF.

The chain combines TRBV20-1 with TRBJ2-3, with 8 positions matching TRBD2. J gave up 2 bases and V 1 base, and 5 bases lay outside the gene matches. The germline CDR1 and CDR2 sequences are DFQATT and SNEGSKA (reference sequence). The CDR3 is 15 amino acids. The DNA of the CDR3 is TGCAGTGCTAGAGGCAGCGGGGGTATCACAGATACGCAGTATTTT. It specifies CSARGSGGITDTQYF.

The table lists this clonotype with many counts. The CDR3 DNA reads TGTGCCAGCAGTGAAGAAGCGGGGGCACGCAATCAGCCCCAGCATTTT. Residues: CASSEEAGARNQPQHF. This sequence joins TRBV6-1 and TRBJ1-5; D perhaps matches TRBD1 (6 bases). Germline CDR1 MNHNS, CDR2 SASEGT. The V and J ends lost 1 base and 2 bases respectively, with 12 bases between them. The CDR3 sequence is 16 residues long.

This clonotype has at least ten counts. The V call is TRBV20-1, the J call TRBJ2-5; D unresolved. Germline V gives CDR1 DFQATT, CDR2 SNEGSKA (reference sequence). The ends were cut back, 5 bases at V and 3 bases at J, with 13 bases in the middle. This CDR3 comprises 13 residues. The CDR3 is CSAGREVKETQYF. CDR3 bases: TGCAGTGCTGGCAGAGAAGTCAAAGAGACCCAGTACTTC.

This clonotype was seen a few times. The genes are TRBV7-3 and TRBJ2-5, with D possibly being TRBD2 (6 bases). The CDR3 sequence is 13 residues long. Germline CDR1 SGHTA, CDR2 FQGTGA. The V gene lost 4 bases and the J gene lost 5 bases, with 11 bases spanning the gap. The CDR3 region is CASSSLAMETQYF. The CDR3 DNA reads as TGTGCCAGCAGCTCCCTAGCGATGGAGACCCAGTACTTC.

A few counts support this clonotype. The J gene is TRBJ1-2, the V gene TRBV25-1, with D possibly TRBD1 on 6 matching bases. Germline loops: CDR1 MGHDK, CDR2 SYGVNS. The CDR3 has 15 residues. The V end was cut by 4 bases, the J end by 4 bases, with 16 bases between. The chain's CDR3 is CASSAPTGHPYGYTF. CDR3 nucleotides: TGTGCCAGCAGTGCCCCCACGGGACACCCCTATGGCTACACCTTC.

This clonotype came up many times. The CDR3 DNA sequence: TGTGCCAGCAGCCCCCCCGGACAGGGGACGGTCACTGAAGCTTTCTTT. It encodes CASSPPGQGTVTEAFF. This rearrangement joins TRBV5-4 to TRBJ1-1, with TRBD1 matching 9 bases. Germline V gene lookup returns CDR1 SGHNT and CDR2 YYREEE (reference sequence). The CDR3 runs 16 residues. The V segment lost 4 bases and the J segment 4 bases; nucleotides outside the gene matches: 11.

This chain's CDR3 is CASSYSTGGIFDEQFF. The CDR3 bases are TGTGCCAGCAGTTACTCTACAGGGGGGATTTTCGATGAGCAGTTCTTC. The chain uses TRBV6-2 or TRBV6-3 and TRBJ2-1; 8 nucleotides line up with TRBD1. The CDR3 spans 16 residues. CDR1 and CDR2 (germline): MNHEY, SVGEGT. Unmatched junction bases numbered 9, after V lost 0 bases and J lost 8 bases.

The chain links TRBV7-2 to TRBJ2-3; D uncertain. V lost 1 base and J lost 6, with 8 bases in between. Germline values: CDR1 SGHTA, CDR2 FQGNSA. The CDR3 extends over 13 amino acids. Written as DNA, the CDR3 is TGTGCCAGCAGCTTAGTGTTGATGGATACGCAGTATTTT. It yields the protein CASSLVLMDTQYF.

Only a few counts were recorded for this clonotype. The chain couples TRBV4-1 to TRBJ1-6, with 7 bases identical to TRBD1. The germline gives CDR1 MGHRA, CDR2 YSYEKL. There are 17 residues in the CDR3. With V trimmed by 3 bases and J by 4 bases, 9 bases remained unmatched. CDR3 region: CASSQGDSSRYNSPLHF. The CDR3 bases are TGCGCCAGCAGCCAGGGGGACAGTTCCCGATATAATTCACCCCTCCACTTT.

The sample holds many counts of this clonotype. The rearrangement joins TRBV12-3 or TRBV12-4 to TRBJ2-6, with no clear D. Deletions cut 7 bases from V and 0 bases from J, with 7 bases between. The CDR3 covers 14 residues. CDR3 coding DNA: TGTGCCAGCACCGAAACCTCTGGGGCCAACGTCCTGACTTTC. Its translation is CASTETSGANVLTF.

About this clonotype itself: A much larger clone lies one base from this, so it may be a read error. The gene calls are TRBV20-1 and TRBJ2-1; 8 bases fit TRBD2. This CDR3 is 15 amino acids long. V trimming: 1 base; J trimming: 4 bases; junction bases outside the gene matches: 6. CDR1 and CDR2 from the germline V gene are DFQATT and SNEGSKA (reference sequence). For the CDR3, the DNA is TGCAGTGCTAGAGTTTCTCGACTAGCGTACAATGAGCAGTTCTTC. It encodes CSARVSRLAYNEQFF.

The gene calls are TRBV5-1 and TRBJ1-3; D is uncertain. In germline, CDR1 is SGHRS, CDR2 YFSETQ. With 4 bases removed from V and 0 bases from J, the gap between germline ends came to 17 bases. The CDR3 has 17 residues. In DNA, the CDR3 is TGCGCCAGCAGCCTTGCGATAGGACCGTTCTCTGGAAACACCATATATTTT. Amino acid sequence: CASSLAIGPFSGNTIYF.

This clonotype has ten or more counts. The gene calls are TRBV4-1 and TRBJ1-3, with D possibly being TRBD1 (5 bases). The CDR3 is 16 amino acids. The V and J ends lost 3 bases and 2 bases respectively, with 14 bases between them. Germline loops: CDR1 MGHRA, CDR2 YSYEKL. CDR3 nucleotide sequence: TGCGCCAGCAGCCAGCGAGGGGAGGTAACTGGAAACACCATATATTTT. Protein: CASSQRGEVTGNTIYF.

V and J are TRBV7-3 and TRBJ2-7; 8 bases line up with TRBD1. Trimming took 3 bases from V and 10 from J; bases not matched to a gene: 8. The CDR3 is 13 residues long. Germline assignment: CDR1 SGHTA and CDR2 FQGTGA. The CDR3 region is CASSFGRTGPQYF. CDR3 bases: TGTGCCAGCAGCTTTGGAAGGACAGGGCCCCAGTACTTC.

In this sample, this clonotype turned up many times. The CDR3 coding sequence is TGTGCCAGCGCCCAGTGGACGGGGATGAACACTGAAGCTTTCTTT. It specifies CASAQWTGMNTEAFF. V is TRBV6-2 or TRBV6-3 and J is TRBJ1-1; D is unclear. The V and J ends lost 8 bases and 0 bases respectively, with 16 bases between them. Germline V CDR1 and CDR2: MNHEY, SVGEGT. The CDR3 sequence is 15 residues long.

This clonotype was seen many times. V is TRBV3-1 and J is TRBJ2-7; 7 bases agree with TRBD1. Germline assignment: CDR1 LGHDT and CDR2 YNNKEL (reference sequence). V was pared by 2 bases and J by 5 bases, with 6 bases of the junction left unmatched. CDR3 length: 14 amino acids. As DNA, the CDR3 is TGTGCCAGCAGCCAAAGACAGGGAACCGACGAGCAGTACTTC. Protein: CASSQRQGTDEQYF.

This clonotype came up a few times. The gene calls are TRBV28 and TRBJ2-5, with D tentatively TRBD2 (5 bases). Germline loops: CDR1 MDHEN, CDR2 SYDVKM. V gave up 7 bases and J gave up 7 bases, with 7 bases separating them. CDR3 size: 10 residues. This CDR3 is CASMRVTQYF. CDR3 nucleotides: TGTGCCAGCATGAGGGTGACCCAGTACTTC.

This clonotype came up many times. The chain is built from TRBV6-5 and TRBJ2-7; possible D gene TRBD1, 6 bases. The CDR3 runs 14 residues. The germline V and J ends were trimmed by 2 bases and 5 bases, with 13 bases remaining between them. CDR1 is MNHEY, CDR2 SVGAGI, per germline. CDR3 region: CASSYRQGWNEQYF. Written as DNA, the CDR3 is TGTGCCAGCAGTTACAGGCAGGGGTGGAACGAGCAGTACTTC.

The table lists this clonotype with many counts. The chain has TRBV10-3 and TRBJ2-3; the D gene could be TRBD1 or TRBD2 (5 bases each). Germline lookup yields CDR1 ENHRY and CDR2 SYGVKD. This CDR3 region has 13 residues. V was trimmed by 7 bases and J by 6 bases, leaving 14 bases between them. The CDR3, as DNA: TGTGCCATCATGTCAGGGTCGGGGGATACGCAGTATTTT. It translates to CAIMSGSGDTQYF.